This T cell receptor beta chain was obtained from a study of cytomegalovirus exposure and HLA in healthy donors. This CDR3 region has 15 residues. Germline V CDR1 and CDR2: MNHEY, SVGAGI. The V and J ends lost 6 bases and 2 bases, in that order; junction bases with no gene match: 10. Assay: immunoSEQ multiplex PCR; the TCRdb copy retains only in-frame clones and omits some. Altogether 90,000 to 150,000 clones are present, approximately 85% being singletons, with the ten largest covering about 5.3%. The receptor's source is a man younger than 35 in good health and CMV-seronegative. Source material: PBMCs. The V gene is TRBV6-5, the J gene TRBJ2-7, with 7 positions matching TRBD2. In nucleotides, the CDR3 is TGTGCCAGCAGAGAGGGGCGGGGGATCCCCTACGAGCAGTACTTC. It yields the protein CASREGRGIPYEQYF.